These 15 T cell receptor beta chains originate from one sample sequenced in a study of response to subunit inactivated influenza vaccine. TCRdb re-derived calls from the RT-PCR reads in MiXCR, one entry per CDR3 protein. The table shows about 650,000 distinct CDR3 sequences, with about 15% occurring only once. The sample in question was PBMCs from blood, obtained 14 days before vaccination. These receptors were collected from a man aged 50 to 59 who received an inactivated influenza vaccine.

Only a few counts were recorded for this clonotype. The gene calls are TRBV12-3 or TRBV12-4 and TRBJ2-1; 7 bases align to TRBD1. The CDR3 is 16 amino acids. The junction had 14 bases not matched to a gene; V was cut back by 4 bases and J by 8 bases. The CDR3 region has the DNA TGTGCCAGCAGTTCCTCCGACAGGGCCCCCAAGGATGAGCAGTTCTTC. Translating gives CASSSSDRAPKDEQFF.

The rearrangement uses TRBV2 and TRBJ2-7, with D hard to call. Per germline, CDR1 SNHLY and CDR2 FYNNEI. Trimming stripped 5 bases from V and 4 bases from J, with 6 bases between. The CDR3 consists of 11 residues. The CDR3 DNA is TGTGCCAGCAGTACCCAGTACGAGCAGTACTTC. Its protein is CASSTQYEQYF.

This clonotype was picked up many times. The chain couples TRBV12-3 or TRBV12-4 to TRBJ2-3; D call uncertain. Between the trimmed V and J ends, which lost 8 bases and 0 bases, there was a span of 9 bases. This CDR3 comprises 13 residues. The CDR3 DNA reads TGTGCCAGCGATACTGCTAGCACAGATACGCAGTATTTT. Amino acids: CASDTASTDTQYF.

The rearrangement links TRBV29-1 to TRBJ2-1; D remains unclear. This CDR3 is built from 13 residues. CDR1 and CDR2 from the germline V gene are SQVTM and ANQGSEA. Trimming removed 1 base from V and 5 bases from J, with 9 bases in between. The CDR3 DNA reads as TGCAGCGTTGAAGCTTTTGGGGACAATGAGCAGTTCTTC. This gives the protein CSVEAFGDNEQFF.

The V and J genes are TRBV30 and TRBJ2-7, with TRBD2 as a possible D gene (5 bases). Germline V gene lookup returns CDR1 GTSNPN and CDR2 SVGIG (reference sequence). Trimming took 0 bases from V and 6 from J, leaving 12 bases between them. This CDR3 region has 13 residues. The CDR3 region is CAWSVGSSSEQYF. The CDR3 nucleotides read TGTGCCTGGAGTGTAGGGTCTAGCAGCGAGCAGTACTTC.

This clonotype was observed at least ten times. The chain carries TRBV3-1 and TRBJ2-2; maybe TRBD2 (6 bases). Germline V gene lookup returns CDR1 LGHDT and CDR2 YNNKEL (reference sequence). This CDR3 has 16 amino acids. Trimming removed 1 base from V and 2 bases from J, with 11 bases in between. CDR3 sequence reads: CASSQGGTSNTGELFF. CDR3 DNA sequence: TGTGCCAGCAGCCAAGGAGGCACTAGCAACACCGGGGAGCTGTTTTTT. Full variable domain (remainder filled in from reference TRBV3-1 and TRBJ2-2): DTAVSQTPKYLVTQMGNDKSIKCEQNLGHDTMYWYKQDSKKFLKIMFSYNNKELIINETVPNRFSPKSPDKAHLNLHINSLELGDSAVYFCASSQGGTSNTGELFFGEGSRLTVL.

This clonotype was observed a handful of times. CDR3 DNA: TGTGCCAGCAGTATCCAGGGACAGGGAAAGGAGACCCAGTACTTC. It specifies CASSIQGQGKETQYF. This chain connects TRBV28 to TRBJ2-5; 9 nucleotides match TRBD1. V was pared by 5 bases and J by 5 bases, with 9 bases of the junction left unmatched. This CDR3 is built from 15 residues. CDR1 and CDR2 from the germline V gene are MDHEN and SYDVKM.

There are a few counts of this clonotype. The rearrangement links TRBV5-1 to TRBJ2-3; TRBD2 agrees at 11 bases. CDR3 size: 16 residues. V gave up 2 bases and J gave up 2 bases; unmatched junction bases: 4. Germline-derived CDR1 and CDR2 are SGHRS and YFSETQ. CDR3 in DNA: TGCGCCAGCAGCTTACTACTAGCGGGAGCCACAGATACGCAGTATTTT. Translation gives CASSLLLAGATDTQYF.

The V gene is TRBV7-2, the J gene TRBJ2-1; D tentatively reads TRBD1 or TRBD2 (7 bases each). The CDR3 is made up of 15 amino acids. V was cut by 5 bases and J by 11 bases, with 22 bases left in between. Germline loops: CDR1 SGHTA, CDR2 FQGNSA. The CDR3 is CASSPDREGVLKQFF. The CDR3 DNA reads as TGTGCCAGCAGCCCCGACAGGGAGGGGGTATTGAAGCAGTTCTTC. The whole variable domain, filled in from reference TRBV7-2 and TRBJ2-1, reads GAGVSQSPSNKVTEKGKDVELRCDPISGHTALYWYRQSLGQGLEFLIYFQGNSAPDKSGLPSDRFSAERTGGSVSTLTIQRTQQEDSAVYLCASSPDREGVLKQFFGPGTRLTVL.

The chain links TRBV11-2 to TRBJ2-7; TRBD1 agrees at 7 bases. The germline CDR1 and CDR2 sequences are SGHAT and FQNNGV. V shed 5 bases, J shed 12 bases, and the junction held 16 bases outside the gene matches. The CDR3 totals 14 residues. The CDR3 region has the DNA TGTGCCAGCAGCACCCCCCGGGACAGCGTAAAGCTGTACTTC. Protein: CASSTPRDSVKLYF.

V gene TRBV11-1 combines with J gene TRBJ2-5; D assignment may be TRBD1 or TRBD2 (5 bases each). The length of the CDR3 is 14 residues. V lost 3 bases and J 0 bases, leaving 8 bases between the germline ends. The germline V gene encodes CDR1 SGHAT and CDR2 FQDESV (reference sequence). The CDR3 bases are TGTGCCAGCAGCTTCAGGGAGTACCAAGAGACCCAGTACTTC. Its protein product is CASSFREYQETQYF.

The genes are TRBV12-3 or TRBV12-4 and TRBJ1-5; 7 bases align to TRBD1. The CDR3 is 14 amino acids. V gave up 6 bases and J gave up 3 bases; unmatched junction bases: 5. Here the CDR3 reads CASRFGQDNQPQHF. The CDR3 DNA reads as TGTGCCAGCAGGTTCGGACAGGACAATCAGCCCCAGCATTTT.

This clonotype occurred a few times. This chain uses TRBV28 with TRBJ2-3; 8 bases line up with TRBD2. V shed 7 bases and J 3 bases; nucleotides not matched to a gene: 12. CDR1 is MDHEN and CDR2 is SYDVKM in the germline V gene. The CDR3 runs 16 residues. CDR3 DNA sequence: TGTGCCAGCATTCCGGGGGGGCACGATTTAACAGATACGCAGTATTTT. Its protein product is CASIPGGHDLTDTQYF. Drawing the rest from reference TRBV28 and TRBJ2-3, the complete variable domain is DVKVTQSSRYLVKRTGEKVFLECVQDMDHENMFWYRQDPGLGLRLIYFSYDVKMKEKGDIPEGYSVSREKKERFSLILESASTNQTSMYLCASIPGGHDLTDTQYFGPGTRLTVL.

The V and J genes are TRBV2 and TRBJ1-2, with TRBD1 identical over 7 bases. The CDR3 runs 14 residues. V trimming: 4 bases; J trimming: 4 bases; junction bases outside the gene matches: 6. The germline gives CDR1 SNHLY, CDR2 FYNNEI. CDR3 nucleotides: TGTGCCAGCAGTGTACAGGGGTCCGGCTATGGCTACACCTTC. Protein sequence: CASSVQGSGYGYTF.

The CDR3 bases are TGTGCCAGTAGTATAGATTGGGGACCGTATGAGCAGTTCTTC. Translating gives CASSIDWGPYEQFF. The V call is TRBV19, the J call TRBJ2-1; TRBD1 or TRBD2 may be the D gene (5 bases each). Looked up from germline, CDR1 is LNHDA and CDR2 is SQIVND (reference sequence). Trimming left V 0 bases short and J 8 bases short, with 11 bases between. The CDR3 is 14 amino acids.